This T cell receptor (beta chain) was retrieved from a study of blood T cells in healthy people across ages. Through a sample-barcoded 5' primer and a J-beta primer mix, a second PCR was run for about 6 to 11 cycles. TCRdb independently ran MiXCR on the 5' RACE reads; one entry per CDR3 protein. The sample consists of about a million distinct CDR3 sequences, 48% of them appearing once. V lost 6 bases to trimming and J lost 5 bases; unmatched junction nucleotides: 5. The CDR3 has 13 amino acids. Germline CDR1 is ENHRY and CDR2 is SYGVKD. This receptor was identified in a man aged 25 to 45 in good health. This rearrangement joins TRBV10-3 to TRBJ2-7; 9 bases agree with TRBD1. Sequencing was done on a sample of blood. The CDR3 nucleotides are TGTGCCATCAGGGGACAGGGAGAACACGAGCAGTACTTC. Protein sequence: CAIRGQGEHEQYF.